Each of the 10 T cell receptor beta chains below was sequenced from the same sample in a study of T-cell reconstitution after alpha-beta-depleted transplantation in children. The authors prepared the TCRbeta library with unique molecular identifiers. TCRdb re-analysed the PCR reads in MiXCR, keeping a single row per CDR3 protein. Counted here are about 240,000 distinct CDR3 sequences, more than 20% occurring once; the ten biggest clones make up more than 2%. This specimen was PBMCs, taken before TCRalphabeta/CD19-depleted stem cell transplant. The receptors were gathered from a girl aged 2 to 10 with Fanconi anemia, due to receive a stem cell transplant.

This clonotype was observed a few times. The chain joins TRBV7-7 to TRBJ2-2; no firm D call. CDR3 length: 16 amino acids. The germline V gene has CDR1 SSHAT and CDR2 FNYEAQ (reference sequence). The ends were cut back, 1 base at V and 3 bases at J, with 12 bases in the middle. CDR3 bases: TGTGCCAGCAGCTTAGTAGAGGACGCGTACACCGGGGAGCTGTTTTTT. Residues: CASSLVEDAYTGELFF.

This clonotype occurred a few times. V and J are TRBV19 and TRBJ2-1, with 9 bases identical to TRBD2. The CDR3 contains 17 residues. Losses at the gene ends were 3 bases for V and 2 bases for J; bases not matched to a gene: 8. Germline CDR1 LNHDA, CDR2 SQIVND (reference sequence). The CDR3 bases are TGTGCCAGTAGTATGCTCTTAGCGGGAGCAACCTACAATGAGCAGTTCTTC. Translation gives CASSMLLAGATYNEQFF.

The V call is TRBV11-2, the J call TRBJ2-7; 10 bases are a match to TRBD2. V was clipped by 5 bases and J by 0 bases; unmatched bases: 1. The CDR3 spans 14 residues. Germline assignment: CDR1 SGHAT and CDR2 FQNNGV. CDR3 DNA sequence: TGTGCCAGCAGCCCTAGCGGGAGCTCCTACGAGCAGTACTTC. This gives the protein CASSPSGSSYEQYF.

This chain uses TRBV10-2 with TRBJ1-5; D gene uncertain. The V end lost 5 bases, the J end lost 0 bases, and 8 bases lay between the germline ends. The CDR3 consists of 14 residues. The germline V gene encodes CDR1 WSHSY and CDR2 SAAADI. CDR3: CASSRSNSNQPQHF. CDR3 DNA: TGCGCCAGCAGTCGATCAAATAGCAATCAGCCCCAGCATTTT.

This clonotype was recorded at least ten times. V is TRBV4-1 and J is TRBJ1-4, with D tentatively TRBD1 (6 bases). Germline CDR1 and CDR2: MGHRA and YSYEKL. Trimming cost V 5 bases and J 4 bases, with 8 bases left between them. This CDR3 comprises 13 residues. The CDR3 is CASSGQSNEKLFF. The CDR3, as DNA: TGCGCCAGCAGCGGACAGAGTAATGAAAAACTGTTTTTT.

This clonotype occurred many times. The chain couples TRBV12-3 or TRBV12-4 to TRBJ2-1, with TRBD1 matching over 7 bases. V was clipped by 6 bases and J by 7 bases; unmatched bases: 3. The CDR3 is 12 amino acids. CDR3 bases: TGTGCCAGCAGGGTGACAGGGAATGAGCAGTTCTTC. Translated: CASRVTGNEQFF.

There are a few counts of this clonotype. The chain has TRBV30 and TRBJ2-3; D might be TRBD1 (5 bases). V was pared by 4 bases and J by 6 bases, with 8 bases between. The germline V gene has CDR1 GTSNPN and CDR2 SVGIG (reference sequence). The CDR3 sequence is 11 residues long. In nucleotides, the CDR3 is TGTGCCTGGACACAGGCGGATACGCAGTATTTT. Amino acids: CAWTQADTQYF.

In its sample, this clonotype was seen many times. The CDR3 here is CSAAGVSSYEQYF. As DNA, the CDR3 is TGCAGTGCTGCGGGGGTCTCCTCCTACGAGCAGTACTTC. The gene calls are TRBV20-1 and TRBJ2-7, with 7 positions matching TRBD2. The CDR3 totals 13 residues. V lost 5 bases to trimming and J lost 0 bases; unmatched junction nucleotides: 4. The germline CDR1 and CDR2 sequences are DFQATT and SNEGSKA (reference sequence).

To note about this clonotype: A junction boundary mismatches the germline segment, possibly from a read error. The V and J genes are TRBV5-1 and TRBJ2-7; D is ambiguous. The V gene's germline CDR1 is SGHRS and CDR2 YFSETQ. The CDR3 is 15 residues long. The chain's CDR3 is CTSRLSEVSSYEQYF. In DNA, the CDR3 is TGCACCAGCAGACTGAGCGAAGTTTCGTCCTACGAGCAGTACTTC.

This clonotype was picked up a small number of times. A much bigger clone sits one base away, suggesting this may be a read error. The V gene is TRBV20-1, the J gene TRBJ2-3; D not resolved. Germline-derived CDR1 and CDR2 are DFQATT and SNEGSKA (reference sequence). Deletions cut 4 bases from V and 3 bases from J, with 5 bases between. CDR3 length: 11 amino acids. CDR3 in amino acids: CSAKRTDTQYF. The CDR3 bases are TGCAGTGCTAAAAGGACAGATACGCAGTATTTT.